This T cell receptor beta chain came from a study of blood T cell repertoires in COVID-19 (dated by TCRdb to between 2020 and 2021). For context, the study as a whole: Collaborator samples came from the United States, Italy and Spain and covered acute and convalescent phases of COVID-19. A de-identified subject ID, COVID-19 status, age in years and sex were almost always included in the sample metadata. The repertoires were released in a freely available public database intended as a resource for research on the immune response to SARS-CoV-2. Where HLA class I and class II types were available, the types were taken from metadata supplied by the sample provider, not from assay-based typing. Deeply sampled blood TCRbeta repertoires from subjects exposed to, actively infected with, or recovered from COVID-19 were included in the dataset. The samples were drawn from the first 160 participants of the ongoing ImmuneRACE study and from roughly 1,300 subjects provided by 6 global collaborators. The material from the prospective study consisted of cDNA or gDNA derived from T cells, B-cell-depleted T cells, or PBMCs. On the study overall, not on this receptor specifically: How much clinical and demographic metadata was included differed by source and by participant, and the metadata was provided uncurated.

Each collaborating institution followed its own protocols to collect whole blood in K2EDTA tubes. For TCRbeta analysis, collaborators shipped samples as frozen whole blood, isolated PBMCs, or DNA extracted from either of those sample types. A word on this clone: The clone's antigen remains unknown. Base qualities are missing; no much larger clone stands one base away.

TCRbeta CDR3 regions were amplified from genomic DNA by means of the immunoSEQ Assay, a bias-controlled multiplex PCR. On the study's bioinformatics: The number of nucleated cells in each sample was estimated by amplification of reference gene primers within the assay. To quantify the absolute abundance of each unique TCRbeta CDR3 rearrangement, sequence reads were collapsed and filtered. For each sample, productive Simpson clonality was calculated as the square root of Simpson's diversity index across productive rearrangements. Held by TCRdb, this immuneACCESS table contains in-frame sequences only and omits some clones. Under half of the omission traces to an unresolved V gene where checked; the cause of the rest is unknown. V, J and clone size are those of that table, while D and trimming were read from the DNA. This sample lists 55,000 to 60,000 clones; 84% were detected once. The ten most abundant clones make up approximately 17% of the sample.

The specimen sequenced was peripheral blood. The TCR was taken from a man aged 70 or older with active COVID-19.

The nucleotide sequence reads as follows: TGCAGCGTTGAAGGAGAGACAGATACGCAGTATTTT. The translation is CSVEGETDTQYF. The sequence links TRBV29-1 to TRBJ2-3; no D gene can be assigned with confidence. The V and J ends are trimmed by 1 base and 3 bases, leaving 5 bases between them. Inclusive of the bounding cysteine and phenylalanine, the CDR3 is 12 residues long. Here the CDR3 DNA is all that survives: 36 bases in frame from base 1. In the germline V gene, CDR1 corresponds to SQVTM and CDR2 to ANQGSEA.